This T cell receptor beta chain comes out of a study of T cell responses to AZD1222 COVID-19 vaccine. Study findings and constraints: At baseline, seropositivity was found in only a handful of AZD1222 recipients. Reportedly, nearly half of unique spike TCRs recognized epitopes outside B.1.351/B.1.1.7 mutations. Dominant at 160-218 and 743-854, vaccine-associated CD4 TCRs also spanned spike. It was only after the peak T cell response that any repertoires were sampled.

Germline-derived CDR1 and CDR2 are LGHDT and YNNKEL (reference sequence). The CDR3 has 16 residues. After removal of 4 bases from V and 3 bases from J, the junction contained 5 bases not matched to a gene. With respect to this clone: Its antigen is not identified.

Produced via immunoSEQ multiplex PCR; TCRdb's table is partial and in-frame only. Among roughly 50,000 clones listed, 87% were seen once. The clonotype was recovered from an adult in good health. The gene calls are TRBV3-1 (or the pseudogene TRBV3-2) and TRBJ2-1, with 11 nucleotides matching TRBD2. This specimen was peripheral blood, taken on day 0 of AZD1222 vaccination. In DNA, the CDR3 is TGTGCCAGCAGCCCACGACTAGCGGGAATCTACAATGAGCAGTTCTTC. It codes for CASSPRLAGIYNEQFF.